Listed below are T cell receptor beta chains from one sample, sequenced in a study of shared clonotypes between healthy human individuals. Assay: immunoSEQ multiplex PCR; the TCRdb copy retains only in-frame clones and omits some. The sample holds about 960,000 clones, more than 75% seen once. The specimen sequenced was memory CD4+ T cells sorted from blood. Source of these receptors: a man between 18 and 29 years old in good health. Each CDR3 is given with its conserved first and last residue. A D gene is named only where the DNA matches it firmly. Size is stated for part of the rows, as once, few or many counts, or as a class when the clone is expanded.

-	TRBV7-7	-	TRBJ2-7	TGTGCTAGCAGCTTATCAACAGGAAACTACGAGCAGTACTTC	CASSLSTGNYEQYF
TRBD1	TRBV13	-	TRBJ2-5	TGTGCCAGCAGCTGGGGACAGGGCGCCCCTAAAGAGACCCAGTACTTC	CASSWGQGAPKETQYF
-	TRBV4-1	-	TRBJ1-5	TGCGCCAGCAAGGAGGGGGAATCTCTTAGCAATCAGCCCCAGCATTTT	CASKEGESLSNQPQHF
-	TRBV9	-	TRBJ1-5	TGTGCCAGCAGCGTAAGCCCGAATCAGCCCCAGCATTTT	CASSVSPNQPQHF
-	TRBV4-3	-	TRBJ1-2	TGCGCCAGCAGCCATGCTCCGGGGGGAGACTATGGCTACACCTTC	CASSHAPGGDYGYTF
-	TRBV25-1	once	TRBJ2-7	TGTGCCAGCAGTCCAGGGTACGAGCAGTACTTC	CASSPGYEQYF
TRBD1	TRBV10-3	-	TRBJ2-2	TGTGCCATCAGGACCGGGACAGGGGAGCTGGGCACCGGGGAGCTGTTTTTT	CAIRTGTGELGTGELFF
-	TRBV5-1	-	TRBJ1-1	TGCGCCAGCAGCTTGGGAACTCAGAACACTGAAGCTTTCTTT	CASSLGTQNTEAFF
TRBD1	TRBV27	-	TRBJ2-7	TGTGCCAGCAGTCTGGCCTCTCCGGGACAGGGAACGTACGAGCAGTACTTC	CASSLASPGQGTYEQYF
TRBD1	TRBV19	many	TRBJ1-2	TGTGCCAGTAGTATCGGGACAGTTTCTAACTATGGCTACACCTTC	CASSIGTVSNYGYTF
-	TRBV5-1	-	TRBJ2-2	TGCGCCAGCAGCTTGAGGTGGGGAAACACCGGGGAGCTGTTTTTT	CASSLRWGNTGELFF
TRBD1	TRBV9	-	TRBJ1-2	TGTGCCAGCAGCGGGACCACGACAGGGTTGGCGTATGGCTACACCTTC	CASSGTTTGLAYGYTF
TRBD2	TRBV9	once	TRBJ2-3	TGTGCCAGCAGAAGGACTAGCGGGGGGGCCTCAGATACGCAATATTTT	CASRRTSGGASDTQYF
-	TRBV9	-	TRBJ1-3	TGTGCCAGCAGCTATTCCAATTTTGGAAACACCATATATTTT	CASSYSNFGNTIYF
-	TRBV15	-	TRBJ1-4	TGTGCCACCAGGAAGGGTCACGAAAAACTGTTTTTT	CATRKGHEKLFF
-	TRBV30	-	TRBJ2-2	TGTGCTTTTCCTCACTCGGGGGCCGGGGAGCTGTTTTTT	CAFPHSGAGELFF
-	TRBV7-2	-	TRBJ1-2	TGTGCCAGCAGCCCACTTCTCGGGAGGTTGGGCTATGGCTACACCTTC	CASSPLLGRLGYGYTF
TRBD1	TRBV28	-	TRBJ1-6	TGTGCCAGCAGTTGGGGACAGGGGAGTTCACCCCTCCACTTT	CASSWGQGSSPLHF
TRBD1	TRBV9	-	TRBJ2-7	TGTGCCAGCAGCGTAGATGGGACAGGGACGAGGGAGCAGTACTTC	CASSVDGTGTREQYF
-	TRBV7-2	-	TRBJ2-2	TGTGCCAGCAGCTATATAGCGGTCACCGGGGAGCTGTTTTTT	CASSYIAVTGELFF
TRBD2	TRBV5-1	-	TRBJ2-1	TGCGCCAGCAGCTTGGCGGGAGGAGGTAATGAGCAGTTCTTC	CASSLAGGGNEQFF
-	TRBV2	few	TRBJ2-3	TGTGCCAGCAGGTGGGGGGCCGCCTCTAGCACAGATACGCAGTATTTT	CASRWGAASSTDTQYF
-	TRBV30	-	TRBJ1-2	TGTGCCTGGAGGCCAACCACACGGGATGGCTACACCTTC	CAWRPTTRDGYTF
TRBD2	TRBV9	-	TRBJ2-1	TGTGCCAGCAGCGCCCCTAGCGGATTTTACAATGAGCAGTTCTTC	CASSAPSGFYNEQFF
-	TRBV11-2	-	TRBJ2-2	TGTGCCAGCAGCTTAATCCGGCCCGGGGAGCTGTTTTTT	CASSLIRPGELFF
TRBD2	TRBV5-1	-	TRBJ2-1	TGCGCCAGCAGCTTGCAGGAGCGGGGGGCCTACAATGAGCAGTTCTTC	CASSLQERGAYNEQFF
-	TRBV7-9	-	TRBJ2-3	TGTGCCAGCAGCTTAGGGCTGGCGGATACGCAGTATTTT	CASSLGLADTQYF
-	TRBV6-6	once	TRBJ2-2	TGTGCCAGCAGTTACACCGGGACGGGCGGGGAGCTGTTTTTT	CASSYTGTGGELFF
TRBD2	TRBV11-2	-	TRBJ2-7	TGTGCCAGCAGCTTAAATGGACTAGCGGGAGTTATCCACGAGCAGTACTTC	CASSLNGLAGVIHEQYF
TRBD2	TRBV29-1	few	TRBJ2-7	TGCAGCGTTGAGCCTAGCGGGAGGAGGGAGCAGTACTTC	CSVEPSGRREQYF
-	TRBV5-6	-	TRBJ2-1	TGTGCCAGCAGACTTTACAAAGGGTCCTACAATGAGCAGTTCTTC	CASRLYKGSYNEQFF
-	TRBV12-5	-	TRBJ2-1	TGTGCTAGTCAGGGGCAGGAAAGCTTCAATGAGCAGTTCTTC	CASQGQESFNEQFF
TRBD2	TRBV5-1	-	TRBJ2-7	TGCGCCAGCAGCACAGGGACTAGCGGCTACGAGCAGTACTTC	CASSTGTSGYEQYF